This T cell receptor (beta chain) comes out of a study of T cells in tumors after PD-1 blockade. At the level of the study: Each patient got pembrolizumab 200 mg every 3 weeks or cemiplimab 350 mg every 2 weeks. A subset received ongoing vismodegib 150 mg daily alongside anti-PD-1 therapy.

Profiled with immunoSEQ multiplex PCR; TCRdb holds only in-frame clones, not every one. The sample holds some 43,000 clones, roughly 80% seen once. The CDR3 is 13 amino acids. The germline gives CDR1 MRHNA, CDR2 SNTAGT. Between the trimmed V and J ends, which lost 6 bases and 5 bases, there was a span of 13 bases. Tumor or blood genomic DNA was sequenced, with inputs of about 550 ng to 6,500 ng. The receptor comes from a human donor with basal cell carcinoma. This specimen consisted of PBMCs, obtained before anti-PD-1 treatment. The J gene is TRBJ1-1, the V gene TRBV6-4; D might be TRBD1 (6 bases). The CDR3 DNA reads as TGTGCCAGCAGGGCCACAGGGCGGACTGAAGCTTTCTTT. Its translation is CASRATGRTEAFF.